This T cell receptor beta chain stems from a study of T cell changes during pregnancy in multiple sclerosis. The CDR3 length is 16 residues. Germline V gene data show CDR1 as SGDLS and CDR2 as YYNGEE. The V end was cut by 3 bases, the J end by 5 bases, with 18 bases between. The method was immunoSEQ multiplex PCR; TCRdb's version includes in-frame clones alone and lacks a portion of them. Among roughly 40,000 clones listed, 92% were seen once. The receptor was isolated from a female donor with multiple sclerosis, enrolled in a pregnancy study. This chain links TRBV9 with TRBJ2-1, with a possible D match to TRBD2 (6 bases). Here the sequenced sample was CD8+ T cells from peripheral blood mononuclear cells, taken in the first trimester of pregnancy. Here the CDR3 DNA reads TGTGCCAGCAGCGCCCCAGGTGGCGGGGAGAACAATGAGCAGTTCTTC. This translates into CASSAPGGGENNEQFF.